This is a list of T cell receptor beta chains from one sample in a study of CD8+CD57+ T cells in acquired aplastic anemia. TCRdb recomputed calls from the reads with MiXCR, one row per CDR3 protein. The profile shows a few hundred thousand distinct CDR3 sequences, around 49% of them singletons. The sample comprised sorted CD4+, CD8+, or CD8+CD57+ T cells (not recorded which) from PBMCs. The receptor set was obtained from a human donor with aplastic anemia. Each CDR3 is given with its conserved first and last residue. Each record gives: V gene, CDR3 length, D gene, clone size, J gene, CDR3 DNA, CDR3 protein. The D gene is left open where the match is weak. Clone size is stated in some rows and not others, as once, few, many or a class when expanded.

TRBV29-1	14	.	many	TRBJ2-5	TGCAGCGTTGCGGCCCAGGGGGACGGGGGGACCCAGTACTTC	CSVAAQGDGGTQYF
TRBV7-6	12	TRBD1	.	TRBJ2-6	TGTGCCAGCAGCTTGACAGGGCCAGGAGAAGCTTTC	CASSLTGPGEAF
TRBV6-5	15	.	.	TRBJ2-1	TGTGCCACCCCAAAAGGGGATAACTCCTACAATGAGCAGTTCTTC	CATPKGDNSYNEQFF
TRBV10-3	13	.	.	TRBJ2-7	TGTGCCATCAGTGAAGGACAGTTCGACGAGCAGTACTTC	CAISEGQFDEQYF
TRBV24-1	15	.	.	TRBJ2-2	TGTGCCACCAGCGACAGCGGGTCAGGCACCGGGGAGCTGTTTTTT	CATSDSGSGTGELFF
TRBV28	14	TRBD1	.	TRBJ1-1	TGTGCCAGCAGTTGGGGACAGGGGCTCCCTGAAGCTTTCTTT	CASSWGQGLPEAFF
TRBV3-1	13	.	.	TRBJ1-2	TGTGCCAGCAGCCAAGTGGCGTGGTATGGCTACACCTTC	CASSQVAWYGYTF
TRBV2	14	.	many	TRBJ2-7	TGTGCCAGCAGGTCCGGGGGGCGGCAATACGAGCAGTACTTC	CASRSGGRQYEQYF
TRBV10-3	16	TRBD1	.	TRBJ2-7	TGTGCCATCAGTGAGTCAAGGGACAGGGTAGCGTACGAGCAGTACTTC	CAISESRDRVAYEQYF
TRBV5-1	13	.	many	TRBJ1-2	TGCGCCAGCAGCTTGGCAGGGGACGGGAGCTACACCTTC	CASSLAGDGSYTF
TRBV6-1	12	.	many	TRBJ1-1	TGTGCCAGCAGTCAAACTTACACTGAAGCTTTCTTT	CASSQTYTEAFF
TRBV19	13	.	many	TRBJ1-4	TGTGCCAGTACCATACAGGATAATGAAAAACTGTTTTTT	CASTIQDNEKLFF
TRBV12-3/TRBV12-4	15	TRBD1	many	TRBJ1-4	TGTGCCAGCAGCCTCGACAGGGGAACTAATGAAAAACTGTTTTTT	CASSLDRGTNEKLFF
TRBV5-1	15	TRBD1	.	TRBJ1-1	TGCGCCAGCAGCTTGGCCCCAGGGGGTAACACTGAAGCTTTCTTT	CASSLAPGGNTEAFF
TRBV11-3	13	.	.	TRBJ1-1	TGTGCCAGCAGCTTCACTGAAAACACTGAAGCTTTCTTT	CASSFTENTEAFF
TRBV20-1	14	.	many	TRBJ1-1	TGCAGTGCTACACCGACAGGATGGAACACTGAAGCTTTCTTT	CSATPTGWNTEAFF
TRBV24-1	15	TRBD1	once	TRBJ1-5	TGTGCCGCCAGTCAGACAGGGGTCGCCAATCAGCCCCAGCATTTT	CAASQTGVANQPQHF
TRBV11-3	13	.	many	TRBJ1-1	TGTGCCAGTGCTATCGGTCGGAACACTGAAGCTTTCTTT	CASAIGRNTEAFF
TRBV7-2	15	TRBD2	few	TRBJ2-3	TGTGCCAGCAGCTCCTTAGCGGGAGCGGCAGATACGCAGTATTTT	CASSSLAGAADTQYF
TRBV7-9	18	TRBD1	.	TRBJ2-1	TGTGCCAGCAGCTTTCGCCGGCTTGGACAGGGGACTTACAATGAGCAGTTCTTC	CASSFRRLGQGTYNEQFF
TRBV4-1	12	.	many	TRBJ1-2	TGCGCCACCAGAACAGGGACGGGCGGCTACACCTTC	CATRTGTGGYTF
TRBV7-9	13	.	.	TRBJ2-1	TGTGCCAGCAGCCCGGTTACGGACACGGAGCAGTTCTTC	CASSPVTDTEQFF
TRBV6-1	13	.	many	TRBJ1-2	TGTGCCAGCAGTGAGAAGCACCAGGGGGGCTACACCTTC	CASSEKHQGGYTF
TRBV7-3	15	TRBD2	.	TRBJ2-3	TGTGCCAGCAGGAACCGAGCGGGAGGCCCGGATACGCAGTATTTT	CASRNRAGGPDTQYF
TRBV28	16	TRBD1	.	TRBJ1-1	TGTGCCAGCAGTTCTCCCCCAGGGACAGGGGGGTTTGAAGCTTTCTTT	CASSSPPGTGGFEAFF
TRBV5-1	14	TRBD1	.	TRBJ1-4	TGCGCCAGCGGCTTGGGACAGGGAAGGGGTAAACTGTTTTTT	CASGLGQGRGKLFF
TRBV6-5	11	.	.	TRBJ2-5	TGTGCCAGCAGCGCATTGGAGACCCAGTACTTC	CASSALETQYF
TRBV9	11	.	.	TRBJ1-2	TGTGCCAGCAGCGTAGACGAGGGCTACACCTTC	CASSVDEGYTF
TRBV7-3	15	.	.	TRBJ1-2	TGTGCCAGCAGCTCTGAGGGGCAGGGATCGAATGGCTACACCTTC	CASSSEGQGSNGYTF
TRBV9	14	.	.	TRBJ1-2	TGTGCCAGCAGCGTAGCTACAGGGCCCTATGGCTACACCTTC	CASSVATGPYGYTF